A selection of T cell receptor beta chains follows, all from one sample in a study of glioma-infiltrating T cells. TCRdb reprocessed the multiplex PCR reads via MiXCR and lists one record per CDR3 protein. The top ten hold more than 30% of the sample, which has tens of thousands of distinct CDR3 sequences, around 37% seen once. The sample consisted of glioma tissue, nonneoplastic brain tissue, or PBMCs (not recorded which). These receptors all stem from a human donor with low-grade glioma or glioblastoma, undergoing nonglioma brain surgery, or in good health (not recorded which). Both conserved end residues are part of each CDR3. The D gene is left open where the match is weak. Clone size appears in some rows only: once, few, many, or a class for an expanded clone.

D gene: -
J gene: TRBJ2-7
clone size: many
V gene: TRBV27
CDR3 protein: CASSFGISYEQYF
CDR3 DNA: TGTGCCAGCAGTTTTGGGATCTCCTACGAGCAGTACTTC

D gene: -
J gene: TRBJ2-5
clone size: -
V gene: TRBV5-6
CDR3 protein: CASSLRGRIQETQYF
CDR3 DNA: TGTGCCAGCAGCTTGAGGGGCAGGATCCAAGAGACCCAGTACTTC

D gene: -
J gene: TRBJ2-7
clone size: once
V gene: TRBV4-1
CDR3 protein: CASSQPGVDEKYF
CDR3 DNA: TGCGCCAGCAGCCAACCGGGCGTTGATGAGAAGTACTTC

D gene: -
J gene: TRBJ2-1
clone size: -
V gene: TRBV4-1
CDR3 protein: CASGPVGDNYGQFF
CDR3 DNA: TGCGCCAGTGGGCCTGTGGGAGACAACTATGGGCAGTTCTTC

D gene: TRBD1
J gene: TRBJ2-2
clone size: -
V gene: TRBV12-3/TRBV12-4
CDR3 protein: CASSLGGQGATWELFF
CDR3 DNA: TGTGCCAGTTCTCTTGGGGGACAGGGAGCAACCTGGGAGCTGTTTTTT

D gene: -
J gene: TRBJ1-1
clone size: many
V gene: TRBV19
CDR3 protein: CASSIREGEFEAFF
CDR3 DNA: TGTGCCAGTAGTATCAGGGAGGGGGAGTTTGAAGCTTTCTTT

D gene: -
J gene: TRBJ2-7
clone size: many
V gene: TRBV28
CDR3 protein: CASSAPTPKREQYF
CDR3 DNA: TGTGCCAGCAGTGCCCCCACGCCTAAGCGGGAGCAGTACTTC

D gene: -
J gene: TRBJ2-5
clone size: few
V gene: TRBV25-1
CDR3 protein: CASSESAGFVETQYF
CDR3 DNA: TGTGCCAGCAGTGAATCGGCTGGTTTTGTAGAGACCCAGTACTTC

D gene: -
J gene: TRBJ1-1
clone size: -
V gene: TRBV2
CDR3 protein: CASLKTEAFF
CDR3 DNA: TGTGCCAGCCTTAAGACTGAAGCTTTCTTT

D gene: -
J gene: TRBJ2-7
clone size: once
V gene: TRBV28
CDR3 protein: CASSLPDLHNEQYF
CDR3 DNA: TGTGCCAGCAGCCTGCCGGACTTACACAATGAGCAGTACTTC

D gene: -
J gene: TRBJ1-1
clone size: many
V gene: TRBV20-1
CDR3 protein: CSALGALKGNF
CDR3 DNA: TGCAGTGCTCTGGGGGCCTTGAAGGGAAATTTT

D gene: -
J gene: TRBJ2-7
clone size: many
V gene: TRBV7-2
CDR3 protein: CASTENPGGLYEQYF
CDR3 DNA: TGTGCCAGCACCGAAAACCCAGGGGGGCTCTACGAGCAGTACTTC

D gene: TRBD2
J gene: TRBJ2-2
clone size: -
V gene: TRBV18
CDR3 protein: CASSPRSLAGGVTTNTGELFF
CDR3 DNA: TGTGCCAGCTCACCACGATCCCTAGCGGGAGGGGTTACAACGAACACCGGGGAGCTGTTTTTT

D gene: -
J gene: TRBJ2-4
clone size: many
V gene: TRBV2
CDR3 protein: CASSERGAADLAKNIQYF
CDR3 DNA: TGTGCCAGCAGTGAACGAGGGGCGGCGGACCTAGCCAAAAACATTCAGTACTTC

D gene: -
J gene: TRBJ2-5
clone size: -
V gene: TRBV5-1
CDR3 protein: CASSFGQIQETQYF
CDR3 DNA: TGCGCCAGCAGCTTTGGACAGATCCAAGAGACCCAGTACTTC

D gene: -
J gene: TRBJ1-4
clone size: -
V gene: TRBV28
CDR3 protein: CASRPPAEPTNEKLFF
CDR3 DNA: TGTGCCAGCAGACCACCGGCAGAGCCAACTAATGAAAAACTGTTTTTT

D gene: TRBD1
J gene: TRBJ2-7
clone size: many
V gene: TRBV6-1
CDR3 protein: CAGADREGYEQYF
CDR3 DNA: TGTGCCGGGGCGGACAGGGAAGGATACGAGCAGTACTTC

D gene: -
J gene: TRBJ2-1
clone size: few
V gene: TRBV4-1
CDR3 protein: CASSQEGGYGGQFF
CDR3 DNA: TGCGCCAGCAGCCAAGAGGGAGGATACGGAGGGCAGTTCTTC

D gene: -
J gene: TRBJ2-7
clone size: -
V gene: TRBV30
CDR3 protein: CAWSKHPYEQYF
CDR3 DNA: TGTGCCTGGAGCAAGCACCCCTACGAGCAGTACTTC

D gene: TRBD1
J gene: TRBJ1-1
clone size: many
V gene: TRBV6-1
CDR3 protein: CASTIGQGRTEAFF
CDR3 DNA: TGTGCCAGCACGATCGGACAGGGACGAACTGAAGCTTTCTTT

D gene: -
J gene: TRBJ1-5
clone size: many
V gene: TRBV12-5
CDR3 protein: CARRDGSKGSRDSNQPQHF
CDR3 DNA: TGTGCTAGACGAGACGGCTCGAAAGGTTCTAGGGATAGCAATCAGCCCCAGCATTTT

D gene: TRBD1
J gene: TRBJ2-3
clone size: many
V gene: TRBV9
CDR3 protein: CASSTGQASDTQYF
CDR3 DNA: TGTGCCAGCAGCACCGGACAGGCTTCAGATACGCAGTATTTT

D gene: TRBD1
J gene: TRBJ2-1
clone size: -
V gene: TRBV29-1
CDR3 protein: CSVSTGGGSYEQFF
CDR3 DNA: TGCAGCGTTTCTACAGGGGGCGGATCGTATGAGCAGTTCTTC

D gene: TRBD2
J gene: TRBJ2-7
clone size: many
V gene: TRBV29-1
CDR3 protein: CSVESGLAGGSYEQYF
CDR3 DNA: TGCAGCGTTGAATCCGGACTAGCGGGGGGTTCCTACGAGCAGTACTTC

D gene: -
J gene: TRBJ1-5
clone size: few
V gene: TRBV5-1
CDR3 protein: CASSLDPYSNQPQHF
CDR3 DNA: TGCGCCAGCAGCTTGGACCCTTATAGCAATCAGCCCCAGCATTTT

D gene: -
J gene: TRBJ2-3
clone size: many
V gene: TRBV9
CDR3 protein: CASSVEARRNTDTQYF
CDR3 DNA: TGTGCCAGCAGCGTAGAGGCGAGAAGAAACACAGATACGCAGTATTTT

D gene: -
J gene: TRBJ1-1
clone size: many
V gene: TRBV19
CDR3 protein: CASSMGAGNTEAFF
CDR3 DNA: TGTGCCAGTAGTATGGGGGCGGGGAACACTGAAGCTTTCTTT

D gene: -
J gene: TRBJ2-3
clone size: many
V gene: TRBV20-1
CDR3 protein: CSARDSQRASTDTQYF
CDR3 DNA: TGCAGTGCTAGAGATTCTCAGCGAGCAAGCACAGATACGCAGTATTTT

D gene: -
J gene: TRBJ1-5
clone size: -
V gene: TRBV2
CDR3 protein: CASSYVLGPQHF
CDR3 DNA: TGTGCCAGCAGTTACGTCCTAGGGCCCCAGCATTTT

D gene: TRBD1
J gene: TRBJ2-3
clone size: many
V gene: TRBV19
CDR3 protein: CASSLTGIADTQYF
CDR3 DNA: TGTGCCAGTAGTTTGACAGGGATCGCAGATACGCAGTATTTT

D gene: -
J gene: TRBJ2-1
clone size: many
V gene: TRBV5-6
CDR3 protein: CASSFSGGGYEQFF
CDR3 DNA: TGTGCCAGCAGCTTTTCTGGCGGGGGCTATGAGCAGTTCTTC

D gene: TRBD2
J gene: TRBJ2-4
clone size: few
V gene: TRBV5-1
CDR3 protein: CASSFVSSSGSSFLLAKNIQYF
CDR3 DNA: TGCGCCAGCAGCTTTGTGAGTTCTAGCGGGAGCTCGTTCCTCCTAGCCAAAAACATTCAGTACTTC

D gene: -
J gene: TRBJ2-3
clone size: once
V gene: TRBV4-1
CDR3 protein: CASSLGGQGEDTQYF
CDR3 DNA: TGCGCCAGCAGCTTGGGGGGCCAGGGGGAAGATACGCAGTATTTT

D gene: TRBD2
J gene: TRBJ2-5
clone size: many
V gene: TRBV6-2/TRBV6-3
CDR3 protein: CASTDRLAGQETQYF
CDR3 DNA: TGTGCCAGCACCGACCGACTAGCGGGACAAGAGACCCAGTACTTC

D gene: -
J gene: TRBJ2-7
clone size: many
V gene: TRBV27
CDR3 protein: CASSLGRIYEQYF
CDR3 DNA: TGTGCCAGCAGTTTAGGCAGGATATACGAGCAGTACTTC

D gene: -
J gene: TRBJ2-7
clone size: few
V gene: TRBV29-1
CDR3 protein: CSVGGRVQEPYEQYF
CDR3 DNA: TGCAGCGTCGGAGGTAGGGTGCAAGAGCCCTACGAGCAGTACTTC

D gene: -
J gene: TRBJ2-1
clone size: many
V gene: TRBV5-4
CDR3 protein: CASSFSTSSYNEQFF
CDR3 DNA: TGTGCCAGCAGCTTTAGTACTTCAAGCTACAATGAGCAGTTCTTC

D gene: -
J gene: TRBJ2-2
clone size: many
V gene: TRBV6-1
CDR3 protein: CASSEVLEADRVIF
CDR3 DNA: TGTGCCAGCAGTGAAGTCCTAGAAGCAGACAGAGTCATTTTT

D gene: -
J gene: TRBJ2-4
clone size: -
V gene: TRBV28
CDR3 protein: CAGSYPGLRLAKNIQYF
CDR3 DNA: TGTGCCGGCAGTTACCCGGGACTCCGTCTAGCCAAAAACATTCAGTACTTC

D gene: -
J gene: TRBJ1-4
clone size: many
V gene: TRBV25-1
CDR3 protein: CASSESRGTEKLFF
CDR3 DNA: TGTGCCAGCAGTGAATCTAGGGGGACTGAAAAACTGTTTTTT

D gene: -
J gene: TRBJ2-7
clone size: many
V gene: TRBV27
CDR3 protein: CASSFLGPSYEQYF
CDR3 DNA: TGTGCCAGCAGTTTTCTAGGGCCCTCCTACGAGCAGTACTTC

D gene: -
J gene: TRBJ2-3
clone size: many
V gene: TRBV7-9
CDR3 protein: CASSSLADTQYF
CDR3 DNA: TGTGCCAGCAGCTCCCTAGCGGATACGCAGTATTTT

D gene: TRBD2
J gene: TRBJ2-5
clone size: many
V gene: TRBV7-9
CDR3 protein: CASSLPGLAETQYF
CDR3 DNA: TGTGCCAGCAGCTTACCGGGACTAGCGGAGACCCAGTACTTC

D gene: -
J gene: TRBJ1-2
clone size: -
V gene: TRBV20-1
CDR3 protein: CSASTAGYHYGYTF
CDR3 DNA: TGCAGTGCTAGTACGGCGGGGTACCACTATGGCTACACCTTC

D gene: -
J gene: TRBJ1-2
clone size: -
V gene: TRBV6-2/TRBV6-3
CDR3 protein: CASSYRTGKYNFGYTF
CDR3 DNA: TGTGCCAGCAGTTACAGAACAGGGAAATATAACTTTGGCTACACCTTC

D gene: -
J gene: TRBJ2-2
clone size: many
V gene: TRBV29-1
CDR3 protein: CSVGEVNTGELFF
CDR3 DNA: TGCAGCGTGGGAGAGGTGAACACCGGGGAGCTGTTTTTT

D gene: TRBD1
J gene: TRBJ2-3
clone size: few
V gene: TRBV4-3
CDR3 protein: CASSQGGDRVTDTQYF
CDR3 DNA: TGCGCCAGCAGCCAAGGCGGCGACAGGGTTACAGATACGCAGTATTTT

D gene: TRBD1
J gene: TRBJ1-1
clone size: many
V gene: TRBV4-1
CDR3 protein: CASSHKGTGESGNTEAFF
CDR3 DNA: TGCGCCAGCAGCCACAAAGGGACAGGGGAAAGCGGAAACACTGAAGCTTTCTTT

D gene: -
J gene: TRBJ2-3
clone size: many
V gene: TRBV7-9
CDR3 protein: CASSSMLPSGQYF
CDR3 DNA: TGTGCCAGCAGCTCGATGCTACCCAGTGGGCAGTATTTT

D gene: TRBD1
J gene: TRBJ2-7
clone size: once
V gene: TRBV28
CDR3 protein: CASSLWGQYYEQYF
CDR3 DNA: TGTGCCAGCAGTTTATGGGGACAGTACTACGAGCAGTACTTC

D gene: -
J gene: TRBJ2-5
clone size: many
V gene: TRBV7-2
CDR3 protein: CASSYKETQYF
CDR3 DNA: TGTGCCAGCAGCTATAAAGAGACCCAGTACTTC

D gene: TRBD2
J gene: TRBJ2-7
clone size: -
V gene: TRBV6-2/TRBV6-3
CDR3 protein: CASMGTSGPTYNEQYF
CDR3 DNA: TGTGCTAGCATGGGGACTAGCGGCCCTACCTACAACGAGCAGTACTTC

D gene: -
J gene: TRBJ2-7
clone size: many
V gene: TRBV2
CDR3 protein: CASSPTGTRGYYEQYF
CDR3 DNA: TGTGCCAGCAGCCCCACCGGGACAAGGGGGTACTACGAGCAGTACTTC

D gene: -
J gene: TRBJ2-7
clone size: many
V gene: TRBV7-2
CDR3 protein: CASSLRLHEQYF
CDR3 DNA: TGTGCCAGCAGCTTAAGGCTTCACGAGCAGTACTTC

D gene: -
J gene: TRBJ2-7
clone size: -
V gene: TRBV5-1
CDR3 protein: CASTKSGAPYEQYF
CDR3 DNA: TGCGCCAGCACAAAATCCGGGGCGCCCTACGAGCAGTACTTC

D gene: -
J gene: TRBJ1-4
clone size: many
V gene: TRBV27
CDR3 protein: CASSPRQANEKLVF
CDR3 DNA: TGTGCCAGCAGTCCCCGACAGGCCAATGAAAAACTGGTTTTT

D gene: -
J gene: TRBJ1-5
clone size: many
V gene: TRBV7-6
CDR3 protein: CASSSSQYSNQPQHF
CDR3 DNA: TGTGCCAGCAGCTCATCACAGTATAGCAATCAGCCCCAGCATTTT